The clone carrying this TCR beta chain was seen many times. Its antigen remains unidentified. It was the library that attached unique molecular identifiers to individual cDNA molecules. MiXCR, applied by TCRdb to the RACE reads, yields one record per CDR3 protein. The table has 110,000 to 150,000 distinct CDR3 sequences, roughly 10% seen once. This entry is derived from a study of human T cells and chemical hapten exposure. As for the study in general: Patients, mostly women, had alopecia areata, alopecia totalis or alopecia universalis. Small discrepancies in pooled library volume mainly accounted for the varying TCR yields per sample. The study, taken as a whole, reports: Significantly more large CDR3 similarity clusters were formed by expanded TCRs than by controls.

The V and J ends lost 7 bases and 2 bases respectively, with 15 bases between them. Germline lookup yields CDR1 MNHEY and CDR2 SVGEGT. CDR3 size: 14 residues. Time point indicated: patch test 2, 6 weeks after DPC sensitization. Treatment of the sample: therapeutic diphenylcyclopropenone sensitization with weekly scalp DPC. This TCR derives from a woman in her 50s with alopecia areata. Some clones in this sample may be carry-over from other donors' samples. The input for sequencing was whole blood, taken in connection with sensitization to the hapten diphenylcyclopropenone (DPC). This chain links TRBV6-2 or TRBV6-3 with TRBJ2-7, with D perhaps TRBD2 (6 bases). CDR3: CASNNELATYEQYF. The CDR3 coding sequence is TGTGCCAGCAACAATGAACTAGCTACCTACGAGCAGTACTTC.